Below are 25 T cell receptor beta chains sequenced from a single sample in a study of graft-versus-host responses after intestinal transplantation. These receptors have no known antigen. Measured with immunoSEQ multiplex PCR; TCRdb has only the in-frame clones, and not every one. Among some 100,000 clones listed, less than 90% were seen once. The starting material was unstimulated CD4+ T cells sorted from spleen or lymph node cells, obtained before transplant. All receptors come from a human donor who was the organ donor for an intestinal transplant.

This chain uses TRBV18 with TRBJ1-2; tentatively, D is TRBD1 (6 bases). The CDR3 length is 15 residues. Germline V gene lookup returns CDR1 KGHSH and CDR2 LQKENI. The ends were cut back, 6 bases at V and 3 bases at J, with 17 bases in the middle. CDR3 DNA: TGTGCCAGCTCCCAACCACAGGGAAGTCACTATGGCTACACCTTC. Translated: CASSQPQGSHYGYTF. Looking up the rest from reference TRBV18 and TRBJ1-2 gives the full variable domain: NAGVMQNPRHLVRRRGQEARLRCSPMKGHSHVYWYRQLPEEGLKFMVYLQKENIIDESGMPKERFSAEFPKEGPSILRIQQVVRGDSAAYFCASSQPQGSHYGYTFGSGTRLTVV.

The V call is TRBV2, the J call TRBJ1-1; tentatively, D is TRBD1 (5 bases). The V gene's germline CDR1 is SNHLY and CDR2 FYNNEI. The CDR3 contains 14 residues. V was cut by 6 bases and J by 5 bases, with 16 bases left in between. The CDR3 reads CASRRTAGYTEAFF. CDR3 coding DNA: TGTGCCAGCAGACGTACGGCAGGGTATACTGAAGCTTTCTTT.

The chain recombines TRBV6-1 with TRBJ2-5; no definite D call. The germline V gene has CDR1 MNHNS and CDR2 SASEGT. The CDR3 is 12 amino acids. The germline V and J ends were trimmed by 0 bases and 5 bases, with 4 bases remaining between them. CDR3 coding DNA: TGTGCCAGCAGTGAAGCGCGGGAGACCCAGTACTTC. Encoded protein: CASSEARETQYF.

The chain links TRBV9 to TRBJ1-5, with 7 bases that match TRBD1. CDR1 and CDR2 from the germline V gene are SGDLS and YYNGEE. The junction had 1 base not matched to a gene; V was cut back by 3 bases and J by 1 base. The CDR3 length is 14 residues. CDR3 loop: CASSEGQSNQPQHF. CDR3 in DNA: TGTGCCAGCAGCGAGGGACAGAGCAATCAGCCCCAGCATTTT.

This chain joins TRBV9 and TRBJ2-1; possibly TRBD1 or TRBD2 for D (5 bases each). V was shortened by 4 bases and J by 4 bases, with 12 bases between the two germline ends. CDR1 is SGDLS and CDR2 is YYNGEE in the germline V gene. The CDR3 is 14 residues long. The CDR3 is CASSWTREYNEQFF. DNA of the CDR3: TGTGCCAGCAGCTGGACAAGGGAGTACAATGAGCAGTTCTTC.

This chain links TRBV5-1 with TRBJ1-5, with a tentative D call TRBD1 (6 bases). The germline V gene has CDR1 SGHRS and CDR2 YFSETQ. The CDR3 runs 12 residues. Deletions cut 3 bases from V and 8 bases from J, with 9 bases between. CDR3: CASSSRTEPQHF. The DNA for the CDR3 is TGCGCCAGCAGCTCGCGGACAGAGCCCCAGCATTTT.

This sequence joins TRBV5-8 and TRBJ1-6, with D tentatively TRBD1 (6 bases). The CDR3 contains 17 residues. V was pared by 1 base and J by 4 bases, with 15 bases between. Germline V gene lookup returns CDR1 SGHTS and CDR2 YDEGEE. The CDR3: CASSLSGARGYNSPLHF. CDR3 sequence (DNA): TGTGCCAGCAGCTTGTCGGGGGCTCGGGGGTATAATTCACCCCTCCACTTT. Full variable domain (rest looked up from reference TRBV5-8 and TRBJ1-6): EAGVTQSPTHLIKTRGQQATLRCSPISGHTSVYWYQQALGLGLQFLLWYDEGEERNRGNFPPRFSGRQFPNYSSELNVNALELEDSALYLCASSLSGARGYNSPLHFGNGTRLTVT.

This sequence joins TRBV10-2 and TRBJ1-2; D is perhaps TRBD1 (6 bases). CDR1 WSHSY and CDR2 SAAADI come from the germline V gene. This CDR3 is 14 amino acids long. Trimming pared 9 bases from V and 2 bases from J, leaving 16 bases between. The CDR3 loop is CARRGGGPNYGYTF. The DNA of the CDR3 is TGCGCCAGGCGAGGTGGGGGGCCGAACTATGGCTACACCTTC.

The chain is built from TRBV2 and TRBJ1-2; D possibly corresponds to TRBD1 (5 bases). Germline V gene data show CDR1 as SNHLY and CDR2 as FYNNEI. This CDR3 contains 17 residues. Trimming left V 6 bases short and J 8 bases short, with 28 bases between. The CDR3 bases are TGTGCCAGCAGCTCTTATAGGGACGATTGGAGGGTCGTAGGCTACACCTTC. It is translated as CASSSYRDDWRVVGYTF.

This rearrangement joins TRBV2 to TRBJ2-7; a possible D gene is TRBD1 (6 bases). The CDR3 has 15 residues. CDR1 is SNHLY and CDR2 is FYNNEI in the germline V gene. V gave up 7 bases and J gave up 0 bases, with 16 bases separating them. CDR3 sequence: CASNQVWDNSYEQYF. CDR3 nucleotide sequence: TGTGCCAGCAATCAGGTATGGGACAACTCCTACGAGCAGTACTTC.

For the CDR3, the DNA is TGTGCCAGCAGTGGGGCTAGCGGGGGGCGAGAGACCCAGTACTTC. Its translation is CASSGASGGRETQYF. This chain uses TRBV2 with TRBJ2-5; TRBD2 aligns across 11 bases. The CDR3 extends over 15 amino acids. Germline V gene lookup returns CDR1 SNHLY and CDR2 FYNNEI. Trimming took 4 bases from V and 4 from J; bases not matched to a gene: 5.

This chain connects TRBV7-9 to TRBJ1-6, with D possibly TRBD1 on 6 matching bases. Germline CDR1 SEHNR, CDR2 FQNEAQ (reference sequence). This CDR3 is 14 amino acids long. The V and J ends lost 3 bases and 10 bases respectively, with 13 bases between them. DNA of the CDR3: TGTGCCAGCAGCTTTTCAGGGGCATGGTCACCCCTCCACTTT. Its protein product is CASSFSGAWSPLHF.

A few counts support this clone. The chain combines TRBV28 with TRBJ2-3, with 10 bases that match TRBD1. V trimming: 3 bases; J trimming: 5 bases; junction bases outside the gene matches: 8. From germline, CDR1 is MDHEN and CDR2 SYDVKM. CDR3 length: 16 residues. The CDR3 DNA reads TGTGCCAGCAGTTTTGTAGGGACAGGGGTGAAAGATACGCAGTATTTT. Amino acids: CASSFVGTGVKDTQYF.

The chain joins TRBV5-1 to TRBJ2-2; tentative D call: TRBD1 (6 bases). The V and J ends lost 0 bases and 9 bases respectively, with 15 bases between them. Per the germline V gene, CDR1 is SGHRS and CDR2 is YFSETQ. The CDR3 runs 15 residues. The chain's CDR3 is CASSLAPQGNRELFF. The DNA of the CDR3 is TGCGCCAGCAGCTTGGCTCCTCAGGGGAACCGGGAGCTGTTTTTT.

The chain combines TRBV11-2 with TRBJ1-4, with 10 bases that match TRBD1. Unmatched junction bases numbered 3, after V lost 1 base and J lost 7 bases. Germline CDR1 is SGHAT and CDR2 is FQNNGV. The CDR3 consists of 15 residues. For the CDR3, the DNA is TGTGCCAGCAGCTTAGGGACAGGGGGGTTTGAAAAACTGTTTTTT. Translated, it gives CASSLGTGGFEKLFF.

This chain links TRBV7-2 with TRBJ2-1, with unresolved D. Looked up from germline, CDR1 is SGHTA and CDR2 is FQGNSA. The CDR3 has 12 residues. Trimming pared 2 bases from V and 9 bases from J, leaving 8 bases between. The CDR3: CASSLNWVEQFF. The DNA for the CDR3 is TGTGCCAGCAGCTTAAATTGGGTTGAGCAGTTCTTC. The full variable domain, rest sourced from reference TRBV7-2 and TRBJ2-1, is GAGVSQSPSNKVTEKGKDVELRCDPISGHTALYWYRQSLGQGLEFLIYFQGNSAPDKSGLPSDRFSAERTGGSVSTLTIQRTQQEDSAVYLCASSLNWVEQFFGPGTRLTVL.

V is TRBV5-1 and J is TRBJ2-2, with TRBD1 as a possible D gene (7 bases). Deletions cut 5 bases from V and 4 bases from J, with 15 bases between. Germline V gives CDR1 SGHRS, CDR2 YFSETQ. The CDR3 length is 15 residues. For the CDR3, the DNA is TGCGCCAGCAGACTACAGGGGACTCCCACCGGGGAGCTGTTTTTT. Its translation is CASRLQGTPTGELFF.

This chain joins TRBV7-9 and TRBJ2-3; 11 nucleotides match TRBD1. The V segment lost 5 bases and the J segment 3 bases; nucleotides outside the gene matches: 7. This CDR3 is 16 amino acids long. The germline CDR1 and CDR2 sequences are SEHNR and FQNEAQ (reference sequence). The CDR3 spells CASSPGTGGRTDTQYF. The CDR3 DNA sequence: TGTGCCAGCAGCCCAGGGACAGGGGGACGAACAGATACGCAGTATTTT.

The chain carries TRBV9 and TRBJ2-5, with TRBD2 as a possible D gene (6 bases). V was shortened by 4 bases and J by 2 bases, with 15 bases between the two germline ends. Germline V gene data show CDR1 as SGDLS and CDR2 as YYNGEE. The CDR3 is made up of 15 amino acids. CDR3 sequence reads: CASSTLAASQETQYF. DNA for the CDR3: TGTGCCAGCAGCACCTTAGCGGCATCACAAGAGACCCAGTACTTC.

The genes are TRBV5-1 and TRBJ2-3; D is unclear. This CDR3 is built from 13 residues. CDR1 is SGHRS and CDR2 is YFSETQ in the germline V gene. Trimming took 4 bases from V and 0 from J, leaving 6 bases between them. CDR3 nucleotides: TGCGCCAGCAGCGCCTTAAGCACAGATACGCAGTATTTT. Encoded protein: CASSALSTDTQYF.

The chain links TRBV5-1 to TRBJ2-7; 8 bases fit TRBD1. This CDR3 has 14 amino acids. J gave up 0 bases and V 4 bases, and 3 bases lay outside the gene matches. CDR1 is SGHRS and CDR2 is YFSETQ in the germline V gene. The CDR3 DNA reads TGCGCCAGCAGCCGGGACAGGAGCTCCTACGAGCAGTACTTC. Its protein is CASSRDRSSYEQYF.

V usage is TRBV19 and J usage is TRBJ1-2, with TRBD1 identical over 9 bases. V dropped 5 bases and J dropped 0; count of bases not matched to a gene: 1. The germline V gene has CDR1 LNHDA and CDR2 SQIVND (reference sequence). CDR3 length: 14 residues. CDR3 nucleotides: TGTGCCAGTAGTCGGGACAGGGCTAACTATGGCTACACCTTC. It is translated as CASSRDRANYGYTF. Supplemented by reference TRBV19 and TRBJ1-2, the full variable domain reads DGGITQSPKYLFRKEGQNVTLSCEQNLNHDAMYWYRQDPGQGLRLIYYSQIVNDFQKGDIAEGYSVSREKKESFPLTVTSAQKNPTAFYLCASSRDRANYGYTFGSGTRLTVV.

The V and J genes are TRBV29-1 and TRBJ1-1; TRBD1 might be the D (5 bases). The germline CDR1 and CDR2 sequences are SQVTM and ANQGSEA. The CDR3 covers 13 residues. Trimming took 4 bases from V and 3 from J, leaving 12 bases between them. The CDR3 DNA reads TGCAGCGTTGGCGGGGGGACGGACACTGAAGCTTTCTTT. Residues: CSVGGGTDTEAFF. The full variable domain, with the rest looked up from reference TRBV29-1 and TRBJ1-1, is SAVISQKPSRDICQRGTSLTIQCQVDSQVTMMFWYRQQPGQSLTLIATANQGSEATYESGFVIDKFPISRPNLTFSTLTVSNMSPEDSSIYLCSVGGGTDTEAFFGQGTRLTVV.

This clone came up once. The chain recombines TRBV7-3 with TRBJ2-3; TRBD2 matches 8 bases. Trimming cost V 5 bases and J 4 bases; bases outside gene matches: 8. The CDR3 consists of 15 residues. In germline, CDR1 is SGHTA, CDR2 FQGTGA. The CDR3 reads CASSPDGGAADTQYF. The CDR3 DNA is TGTGCCAGCAGCCCAGACGGGGGGGCAGCAGATACGCAGTATTTT.

This chain joins TRBV30 and TRBJ1-2, with a tentative D call TRBD1 (5 bases). The CDR3 is made up of 13 amino acids. The germline gives CDR1 GTSNPN, CDR2 SVGIG (reference sequence). The V end was cut by 2 bases, the J end by 4 bases, with 11 bases between. The DNA of the CDR3 is TGTGCCTGGAGTTACAGGAGATTCTATGGCTACACCTTC. It is translated as CAWSYRRFYGYTF.